The entry below describes one TCR beta chain. The data belong to a study of blood T cell repertoires in COVID-19. The overall study: The study drew acute and convalescent COVID-19 samples from the United States, Italy and Spain. PBMCs, B-cell-depleted T cells, or T cells provided the cDNA or gDNA that made up the material.

V lost 0 bases and J lost 14; bases outside the gene matches: 14. Germline V lookup: CDR1 MNHEY, CDR2 SVGAGI. This CDR3 contains 16 residues. As handled by the study authors: Amplification from reference gene primers served as the basis for estimated nucleated cell counts. The method was immunoSEQ multiplex PCR; TCRdb's version includes in-frame clones alone and lacks a portion of them. Clone size and the V and J calls come from that table; the DNA yielded D and trimming. The repertoire consists of more than 95,000 clones, with about 77% occurring once and the leading ten covering 25%. This chain joins TRBV6-5 and TRBJ2-3; 10 bases align to TRBD2. The sequence was collected from a human donor in a cohort sampled during active COVID-19. Sequencing input: peripheral blood. CDR3 coding DNA: TGTGCCAGCAGTTACTCGATGTTGTCAACTAGCGGGGCATTGTATTTT. This translates into CASSYSMLSTSGALYF.